Sequencing of this T cell receptor beta chain was carried out in a study of shared clonotypes between healthy human individuals. V was shortened by 2 bases and J by 4 bases, with 5 bases between the two germline ends. Germline CDR1 and CDR2: MNHEY and SVGAGI. The CDR3 covers 12 residues. This clone appeared a few times. Antigen: not known. The same CDR3 is also encoded by other DNA sequences in this sample. Notes on the study in general: The study's rarefaction showed incomplete sorted-subset sequencing despite large depth.

Naive CD8 populations comprised CD45RO-negative cells positively selected for CCR7, excluding terminally differentiated effector memory CD45RA+ cells. Donation came from healthy HIV-negative adults that had no recent acute infections or vaccinations. Using immunoSEQ multiplex PCR, the repertoire was profiled, and TCRdb retains in-frame clones only, with some absent. Among approximately 1.9 million clones listed, approximately 92% were seen once. Specimen: naive CD8+ T cells from PBMCs. The chain uses TRBV6-5 and TRBJ1-2, with D tentatively TRBD1 (5 bases). The clonotype comes from a man younger than 35 in good health. Some clones in this sample may be carry-over from other donors' samples. The CDR3 sequence is CASSYQGYGYTF. CDR3 bases: TGTGCCAGCAGTTACCAGGGCTATGGCTACACCTTC.